These 3 T cell receptor beta chains share one sample of origin, sequenced in a study of T cells in Graves' hyperthyroidism and ophthalmopathy. The investigators amplified TCR beta CDR3 regions from RNA transcripts. The primer set for the first-round RT-PCR of the TCR CDR3 was HTBI. TCRdb ran MiXCR on the multiplex PCR reads and lists one entry per CDR3 protein. The table has around 290,000 distinct CDR3 sequences, roughly an eighth seen once. Source material: blood. These receptors came from a woman aged 40 to 49 with Graves' hyperthyroidism.

This clonotype was observed many times. The chain couples TRBV6-2 or TRBV6-3 to TRBJ1-1; 10 bases align to TRBD1. Germline V gives CDR1 MNHEY, CDR2 SVGEGT. J lost 5 bases, V lost 5 bases, and 5 bases had no gene match. The CDR3 consists of 14 residues. The CDR3 region has the DNA TGTGCCAGCAGTAGGGGACAGGGGATTACTGAAGCTTTCTTT. Its translation: CASSRGQGITEAFF.

This clonotype occurred a few times. The chain recombines TRBV20-1 with TRBJ1-1, with D unclear. Germline CDR1 and CDR2: DFQATT and SNEGSKA (reference sequence). The CDR3 is 14 residues long. Trimming stripped 1 base from V and 3 bases from J, with 12 bases between. The CDR3 protein is CSARVLSRDTEAFF. CDR3 nucleotide sequence: TGCAGTGCTAGAGTGTTATCCCGGGACACTGAAGCTTTCTTT.

This clonotype was seen at least ten times. The V and J genes are TRBV28 and TRBJ2-1; no clear D gene. Germline assignment: CDR1 MDHEN and CDR2 SYDVKM. Trimming removed 7 bases at V and 10 bases at J, with 11 bases between. The CDR3 spans 11 residues. The CDR3 loop is CASTRLEEQFF. CDR3 sequence (DNA): TGTGCCAGCACCCGTTTGGAGGAGCAGTTCTTC.